This T cell receptor beta chain was profiled in a study of Graves' ophthalmopathy and Graves' hyperthyroidism. Investigators amplified TCR beta CDR3 regions from RNA transcripts. RT-PCR with HTBI primers came first, then second-round multiplex PCR. TCRdb independently ran MiXCR on the multiplex PCR reads; one entry per CDR3 protein. Here the sample spans around 600,000 distinct CDR3 sequences, about 40% being singletons. The CDR3 extends over 14 amino acids. Germline V gene data show CDR1 as SGHTA and CDR2 as FQGNSA. The source is an adult man with Graves' ophthalmopathy. The sequenced sample consisted of peripheral blood. The genes are TRBV7-2 and TRBJ1-5, with TRBD1 matching over 7 bases. Near its end, the DNA agrees better with TRBJ2-3, so the J call may be wrong. CDR3: CASSPGTVTDTQYF. In DNA form, the CDR3 reads TGTGCCAGCAGCCCTGGGACAGTCACAGATACGCAGTATTTT.